This T cell receptor (beta chain) was recovered during a study of cytomegalovirus exposure and HLA in healthy donors. General study results and limits: Indistinguishable V segments, including TRBV6-2 and TRBV6-3, were excluded.

This CDR3 has 13 amino acids. Trimming pared 7 bases from V and 5 bases from J, leaving 12 bases between. Looked up from germline, CDR1 is SNHLY and CDR2 is FYNNEI. This clone came up once. The antigen remains undetermined. The PCR contained 60 Vbeta and 13 Jbeta primers. How the authors handled the data: Later work found 80 million or so unique TCR beta chains, with approximately 12 million shared. The data were produced by immunoSEQ multiplex PCR, yet TCRdb's version contains in-frame clones alone and is incomplete. V and J calls and clone size are as listed in that table; D and trimming were resolved from the DNA. This sample has under 200,000 clones; around 79% occur once, and the top ten carry roughly 2.8%.

Material: PBMCs. The TCR was taken from a woman between 40 and 55 years old in good health and CMV-seropositive. V usage is TRBV2 and J usage is TRBJ2-4, with a tentative D call TRBD1 (6 bases). CDR3 sequence: CASTQTGENIQYF. The CDR3 DNA reads TGTGCCAGCACTCAGACAGGAGAAAACATTCAGTACTTC. Together with reference TRBV2 and TRBJ2-4, the CDR3 gives the full variable domain: EPEVTQTPSHQVTQMGQEVILRCVPISNHLYFYWYRQILGQKVEFLVSFYNNEISEKSEIFDDQFSVERPDGSNFTLKIRSTKLEDSAMYFCASTQTGENIQYFGAGTRLSVL.